This TCR beta chain is from a study of early T cells in non-severe SARS-CoV-2 infection. CDR3 length: 16 amino acids. V lost 3 bases to trimming and J lost 4 bases; unmatched junction nucleotides: 9. Germline V gene sequence: CDR1 GTSNPN, CDR2 SVGIG (reference sequence). TCRdb redid the calling of the 5' RACE reads with MiXCR, one entry per CDR3 protein. The data show around 27,000 distinct CDR3 sequences, about 5.3% seen once. The sample holds many counts of this clonotype. The rearrangement joins TRBV30 to TRBJ1-4; TRBD1 matches at 9 bases. The source of this sequence is an adult who was a healthcare worker with PCR-confirmed SARS-CoV-2 infection or an uninfected control (not recorded which). The sequencing input was whole blood. The CDR3 loop is CAWSETGTGINEKLFF. CDR3 sequence (DNA): TGTGCCTGGAGCGAAACCGGGACAGGGATTAATGAAAAACTGTTTTTT. Full variable domain (rest looked up from reference TRBV30 and TRBJ1-4): SQTIHQWPATLVQPVGSPLSLECTVEGTSNPNLYWYRQAAGRGLQLLFYSVGIGQISSEVPQNLSASRPQDRQFILSSKKLLLSDSGFYLCAWSETGTGINEKLFFGSGTQLSVL.